One sample yielded the 16 T cell receptor beta chains listed below, sequenced in a study of early T cells in non-severe SARS-CoV-2 infection. TCRdb analysed the 5' RACE reads with MiXCR anew, one entry per CDR3 protein. The sample records about 68,000 distinct CDR3 sequences, roughly a tenth being singletons. The source material was whole blood. The receptors here all came from an adult who was a healthcare worker with PCR-confirmed SARS-CoV-2 infection or an uninfected control (not recorded which).

This clonotype was counted between two and nine times. The chain links TRBV11-2 to TRBJ2-1, with 9 bases identical to TRBD2. Germline trimming cut 6 bases from V and 4 bases from J; bases unmatched to any gene: 10. Germline values: CDR1 SGHAT, CDR2 FQNNGV. The length of the CDR3 is 16 residues. The CDR3 DNA follows: TGTGCCAGCAGTCAAGGTAGCGGGAGAAAATACAATGAGCAGTTCTTC. This gives the protein CASSQGSGRKYNEQFF. Full variable domain (missing parts from reference TRBV11-2 and TRBJ2-1): EAGVAQSPRYKIIEKRQSVAFWCNPISGHATLYWYQQILGQGPKLLIQFQNNGVVDDSQLPKDRFSAERLKGVDSTLKIQPAKLEDSAVYLCASSQGSGRKYNEQFFGPGTRLTVL.

This clonotype was seen at least ten times. The chain has TRBV2 and TRBJ2-3; D possibly corresponds to TRBD1 (5 bases). CDR1 and CDR2 (germline): SNHLY, FYNNEI. CDR3 length: 14 amino acids. V was pared by 6 bases and J by 1 base, with 11 bases between. CDR3 sequence reads: CASSALTGTDTQYF. The CDR3 DNA sequence: TGTGCCAGCAGCGCCCTGACAGGCACAGATACGCAGTATTTT.

This clonotype has ten or more counts. The chain recombines TRBV7-9 with TRBJ2-1, with a weak D call TRBD1 (5 bases). V shed 5 bases and J shed 0 bases, with 11 bases lying between them. CDR1 and CDR2 from the germline V gene are SEHNR and FQNEAQ (reference sequence). The CDR3 runs 15 residues. CDR3 loop: CASSPWGGSYNEQFF. The CDR3 DNA sequence: TGTGCCAGCAGCCCGTGGGGCGGCTCCTACAATGAGCAGTTCTTC.

This clonotype is labeled medium-sized. This sequence joins TRBV5-4 and TRBJ2-7; possible D gene TRBD2, 6 bases. The germline CDR1 and CDR2 sequences are SGHNT and YYREEE (reference sequence). This CDR3 contains 16 residues. The V and J ends lost 5 bases and 3 bases respectively, with 21 bases between them. CDR3 coding DNA: TGTGCCAGCAGTCCAGCGGGTGTCGGGGCGCTCTACGAGCAGTACTTC. Translation: CASSPAGVGALYEQYF. The full variable domain, its missing parts supplied by reference TRBV5-4 and TRBJ2-7, is ETGVTQSPTHLIKTRGQQVTLRCSSQSGHNTVSWYQQALGQGPQFIFQYYREEENGRGNFPPRFSGLQFPNYSSELNVNALELDDSALYLCASSPAGVGALYEQYFGPGTRLTVT.

This sequence joins TRBV28 and TRBJ1-6; 9 bases are shared with TRBD1. This CDR3 is 14 amino acids long. Germline V gives CDR1 MDHEN, CDR2 SYDVKM. Unmatched junction bases numbered 3, after V lost 6 bases and J lost 6 bases. The CDR3 DNA sequence: TGTGCCAGCAGGGGACAGGGTGTTAATTCACCCCTCCACTTT. Its translation: CASRGQGVNSPLHF.

This clonotype appeared a few times. The V gene is TRBV12-3 or TRBV12-4, the J gene TRBJ2-1, with 10 bases that match TRBD2. Unmatched junction bases numbered 12, after V lost 3 bases and J lost 7 bases. The CDR3 covers 17 residues. CDR3 sequence: CASSFILPGLASNEQFF. The CDR3 DNA reads as TGTGCCAGCAGTTTCATCCTACCGGGACTAGCGTCAAATGAGCAGTTCTTC.

This clonotype was seen many times. The rearrangement links TRBV2 to TRBJ2-2; D remains unclear. Between the trimmed V and J ends, which lost 1 base and 5 bases, there was a span of 2 bases. Germline V lookup: CDR1 SNHLY, CDR2 FYNNEI. The CDR3 contains 12 residues. CDR3 region: CASSEGTGELFF. The CDR3 DNA follows: TGTGCCAGCAGTGAAGGAACCGGGGAGCTGTTTTTT.

This clonotype was seen a few times. This rearrangement joins TRBV6-2 or TRBV6-3 to TRBJ2-3; maybe TRBD2 (5 bases). Germline CDR1 and CDR2: MNHEY and SVGEGT. The CDR3 is made up of 14 amino acids. The ends were cut back, 8 bases at V and 0 bases at J, with 12 bases in the middle. The CDR3 loop reads CASVLGGSTDTQYF. CDR3 bases: TGTGCCAGCGTATTGGGCGGGAGCACAGATACGCAGTATTTT.

The chain employs TRBV9 and TRBJ1-6, with D tentatively TRBD1 (5 bases). This CDR3 is built from 15 residues. Germline CDR1 SGDLS, CDR2 YYNGEE. The V end was cut by 0 bases, the J end by 7 bases, with 11 bases between. The CDR3 DNA reads TGTGCCAGCAGCGTAGGTGGGACTCGGAATTCACCCCTCCACTTT. Protein product: CASSVGGTRNSPLHF.

The gene calls are TRBV6-6 and TRBJ2-3; perhaps TRBD2 as D (5 bases). Germline V CDR1 and CDR2: MNHNY, SVGAGI (reference sequence). V was pared by 8 bases and J by 6 bases, with 15 bases between. The CDR3 runs 13 residues. In DNA form, the CDR3 reads TGTGCCAGCGTCTCTAGCTTTAAGGATACGCAGTATTTT. This encodes CASVSSFKDTQYF.

This clonotype was counted only a few times. The genes are TRBV6-6 and TRBJ1-1, with D possibly TRBD1 on 5 matching bases. The germline CDR1 and CDR2 sequences are MNHNY and SVGAGI (reference sequence). CDR3 length equals 12 residues. V was pared by 6 bases and J by 6 bases, with 11 bases between. This CDR3 is CASRPAGPEAFF. In DNA form, the CDR3 reads TGTGCCAGCAGGCCGGCGGGGCCTGAAGCTTTCTTT.

The CDR3 DNA follows: TGTGCCTCAACACTATACAATGAGCAGTTCTTC. Its translation is CASTLYNEQFF. This chain joins TRBV30 and TRBJ2-1; no reliable D call. The V gene lost 7 bases and the J gene lost 4 bases, with 8 bases spanning the gap. This CDR3 is built from 11 residues. CDR1 and CDR2 from the germline V gene are GTSNPN and SVGIG (reference sequence).

This clonotype was seen more than once but under ten times. This sequence joins TRBV5-6 and TRBJ2-7, with D perhaps TRBD1 (6 bases). Germline assignment: CDR1 SGHDT and CDR2 YYEEEE. This CDR3 spans 14 amino acids. V lost 3 bases to trimming and J lost 3 bases, with 13 bases between them. CDR3 nucleotide sequence: TGTGCCAGCAGCTCGGAGCGCAGGGGCTACGAGCAGTACTTC. Protein product: CASSSERRGYEQYF.

J is TRBJ2-7 and V is TRBV27; tentative D call: TRBD1 (5 bases). The V and J ends lost 0 bases and 0 bases respectively, with 15 bases between them. This CDR3 has 17 amino acids. Germline CDR1 and CDR2: MNHEY and SMNVEV (reference sequence). The DNA of the CDR3 is TGTGCCAGCAGTTTATCCCCGGCAGGGTCGGGCTCCTACGAGCAGTACTTC. This sequence encodes CASSLSPAGSGSYEQYF.

This clonotype came up many times. The chain combines TRBV3-1 with TRBJ2-1; 14 bases match TRBD2. The CDR3 is made up of 17 amino acids. J lost 7 bases, V lost 4 bases, and 9 bases had no gene match. Germline assignment: CDR1 LGHDT and CDR2 YNNKEL (reference sequence). CDR3 sequence: CASSPGLAGALGNEQFF. The CDR3 nucleotides read TGTGCCAGCAGCCCGGGACTAGCGGGAGCTCTGGGGAATGAGCAGTTCTTC.

Only a few counts were recorded for this clonotype. The chain joins TRBV20-1 to TRBJ2-7; perhaps TRBD2 as D (5 bases). The CDR3 loop spans 14 amino acids. Germline V gene sequence: CDR1 DFQATT, CDR2 SNEGSKA (reference sequence). Trimming removed 0 bases from V and 6 bases from J, with 15 bases in between. The CDR3 spells CSARDGVATPEQYF. The CDR3 coding sequence is TGCAGTGCTAGAGACGGGGTCGCGACTCCCGAGCAGTACTTC.